These 16 T cell receptor beta chains were all obtained from the same sample, sequenced in a study of T cell responses to AZD1222 COVID-19 vaccine. Generated by immunoSEQ multiplex PCR, the TCRdb table keeps only in-frame clones and is missing some. This sample has tens of thousands of clones, with roughly 91% found just once. Sequenced here: peripheral blood, sampled on day 0 of AZD1222 vaccination. The receptor set was obtained from an adult in good health.

The rearrangement links TRBV6-2 or TRBV6-3 to TRBJ2-7, with D uncertain. V shed 2 bases and J shed 8 bases, with 10 bases lying between them. The CDR3 totals 12 residues. Germline V gene data show CDR1 as MNHEY and CDR2 as SVGEGT. CDR3 nucleotides: TGTGCCAGCAGTTACCCCTCCGACAAGCAGTACTTC. Residues: CASSYPSDKQYF.

This clone was seen more than once but under ten times. The chain has TRBV7-9 and TRBJ2-7; D uncertain. V shed 7 bases and J shed 2 bases, with 15 bases lying between them. The CDR3 contains 14 residues. Germline values: CDR1 SEHNR, CDR2 FQNEAQ (reference sequence). CDR3: CASTDHVRPYEQYF. CDR3 in DNA: TGTGCCAGCACCGACCATGTTCGGCCCTACGAGCAGTACTTC.

This clone was picked up a small number of times. The V call is TRBV6-5, the J call TRBJ2-7; a possible D gene is TRBD1 (5 bases). Trimming pared 2 bases from V and 0 bases from J, leaving 14 bases between. The CDR3 consists of 16 residues. The germline V gene has CDR1 MNHEY and CDR2 SVGAGI. CDR3 protein: CASSYPSGDSSYEQYF. CDR3 bases: TGTGCCAGCAGTTACCCTTCCGGTGACAGCTCCTACGAGCAGTACTTC.

The chain links TRBV5-1 to TRBJ2-3; D is possibly TRBD1 (6 bases). The germline V gene has CDR1 SGHRS and CDR2 YFSETQ. The V gene lost 1 base and the J gene lost 10 bases, with 13 bases spanning the gap. The CDR3 covers 13 residues. The CDR3 nucleotides are TGCGCCAGCAGCTTGTCCGCTCAGGGGTCGCAGTATTTT. It codes for CASSLSAQGSQYF.

The gene calls are TRBV13 and TRBJ2-7; D not resolved. V was clipped by 5 bases and J by 6 bases, with 8 bases between them. The CDR3 sequence is 11 residues long. CDR1 and CDR2 (germline): PRHDT, FYEKMQ (reference sequence). The CDR3 DNA sequence: TGTGCCAGCAGCCTACTAAGCGAGCAGTACTTC. Translated, it gives CASSLLSEQYF.

The CDR3 nucleotides read TGTGCCAGTAGTACCCCCGGGGGGCCAATCTACGAGCAGTACTTC. This encodes CASSTPGGPIYEQYF. The chain joins TRBV19 to TRBJ2-7; D might be TRBD2 (7 bases). The CDR3 runs to 15 residues. The germline V and J ends were trimmed by 4 bases and 3 bases, with 16 bases remaining between them. CDR1 and CDR2 from the germline V gene are LNHDA and SQIVND (reference sequence).

CDR3 coding DNA: TGTGCCAGCACCCACGAAGGGACAGGGTCCTACGAGCAGTACTTC. This encodes CASTHEGTGSYEQYF. The chain joins TRBV7-9 to TRBJ2-7, with 9 bases that match TRBD1. The CDR3 contains 15 residues. Trimming cost V 7 bases and J 1 base; bases outside gene matches: 8. The V gene's germline CDR1 is SEHNR and CDR2 FQNEAQ (reference sequence).

The gene calls are TRBV7-9 and TRBJ1-1; D is unclear. From germline, CDR1 is SEHNR and CDR2 FQNEAQ (reference sequence). V was pared by 5 bases and J by 1 base, with 17 bases between. The CDR3 is 16 amino acids. For the CDR3, the DNA is TGTGCCAGCAGCCCGATTACCGTGGTCACGAACACTGAAGCTTTCTTT. It codes for CASSPITVVTNTEAFF. The variable domain in full, with the rest retrieved from reference TRBV7-9 and TRBJ1-1, is DTGVSQNPRHKITKRGQNVTFRCDPISEHNRLYWYRQTLGQGPEFLTYFQNEAQLEKSRLLSDRFSAERPKGSFSTLEIQRTEQGDSAMYLCASSPITVVTNTEAFFGQGTRLTVV.

The chain is built from TRBV11-2 and TRBJ1-4, with 7 bases lining up with TRBD1. Germline CDR1 is SGHAT and CDR2 is FQNNGV. Losses at the gene ends were 4 bases for V and 1 base for J; bases not matched to a gene: 6. CDR3 length: 16 residues. The CDR3 DNA is TGTGCCAGCAGCTGGACCAACAGGGGAACTAATGAAAAACTGTTTTTT. Translating gives CASSWTNRGTNEKLFF.

The chain links TRBV19 to TRBJ2-3; weak D call: TRBD1 (6 bases). V lost 5 bases to trimming and J lost 9 bases, with 15 bases between them. CDR1 LNHDA and CDR2 SQIVND come from the germline V gene (reference sequence). The CDR3 length is 13 residues. CDR3 DNA: TGTGCCAGTAGTTTTTCCGAAGGGGGAACGCAGTATTTT. This encodes CASSFSEGGTQYF.

The genes are TRBV20-1 and TRBJ1-4; perhaps TRBD1 as D (6 bases). Germline CDR1 reads DFQATT; CDR2 reads SNEGSKA (reference sequence). The length of the CDR3 is 13 residues. With 3 bases removed from V and 10 bases from J, the gap between germline ends came to 15 bases. CDR3 sequence reads: CSASPGQFVKLFF. The DNA for the CDR3 is TGCAGTGCTAGTCCAGGACAGTTCGTAAAACTGTTTTTT.

This clone was detected only once. The J gene is TRBJ1-5, the V gene TRBV24-1; 7 positions match TRBD1. The J segment lost 4 bases and the V segment lost 2 bases, leaving 7 bases of the junction unmatched. CDR1 is KGHDR and CDR2 is SFDVKD in the germline V gene. The CDR3 sequence is 16 residues long. The CDR3 DNA follows: TGTGCCACCAGTGATTCCCCAGGGACAGCTAATCAGCCCCAGCATTTT. Amino acid sequence: CATSDSPGTANQPQHF.

The rearrangement uses TRBV5-1 and TRBJ1-6; D is perhaps TRBD1 (5 bases). The ends were cut back, 3 bases at V and 8 bases at J, with 15 bases in the middle. Germline assignment: CDR1 SGHRS and CDR2 YFSETQ. CDR3 length equals 15 residues. CDR3 coding DNA: TGCGCCAGCAGCTCGACAACAGGTCCCCATTCACCCCTCCACTTT. Protein product: CASSSTTGPHSPLHF.

This sequence joins TRBV6-5 and TRBJ1-4; D uncertain. V shed 6 bases and J shed 4 bases, with 6 bases lying between them. The CDR3 spans 12 residues. The V gene's germline CDR1 is MNHEY and CDR2 SVGAGI. The CDR3 reads CASRSNNEKLFF. For the CDR3, the DNA is TGTGCCAGCAGGTCGAATAATGAAAAACTGTTTTTT.

The V gene is TRBV6-5, the J gene TRBJ1-3; D remains unclear. Germline CDR1 and CDR2: MNHEY and SVGAGI. V lost 0 bases and J lost 4, with 10 bases in between. There are 15 residues in the CDR3. The CDR3 DNA sequence: TGTGCCAGCAGTTACTCGAAACCACAGGGAAACACCATATATTTT. Protein: CASSYSKPQGNTIYF.

V usage is TRBV7-2 and J usage is TRBJ1-2; 7 bases are shared with TRBD1. V lost 4 bases and J lost 4; bases outside the gene matches: 9. Germline values: CDR1 SGHTA, CDR2 FQGNSA. The CDR3 is 15 amino acids. The CDR3, as DNA: TGTGCCAGCAGCTCCCGACAGGGTCCCATCTATGGCTACACCTTC. Its translation is CASSSRQGPIYGYTF.